This paragraph reports one T cell receptor beta chain. This record comes from a study of shared clonotypes between healthy human individuals. Naive CD8 populations comprised CD45RO-negative cells positively selected for CCR7, excluding terminally differentiated effector memory CD45RA+ cells. Method: immunoSEQ multiplex PCR; TCRdb's copy keeps in-frame clones and lacks some. The table lists fewer than 1 million clones, about 96% of them singletons. The clonotype comes from a young man in good health. Material: naive CD8+ T cells sorted from blood.

CDR3 sequence: CASSISIPSEQYF. The CDR3 DNA sequence: TGTGCCAGTAGTATTAGCATTCCCTCCGAGCAGTACTTC. This chain links TRBV19 with TRBJ2-7, with no clear D. CDR1 and CDR2 (germline): LNHDA, SQIVND (reference sequence). Trimming cost V 3 bases and J 6 bases, with 12 bases left between them. The CDR3 is made up of 13 amino acids. The whole variable domain, remainder taken from reference TRBV19 and TRBJ2-7, is DGGITQSPKYLFRKEGQNVTLSCEQNLNHDAMYWYRQDPGQGLRLIYYSQIVNDFQKGDIAEGYSVSREKKESFPLTVTSAQKNPTAFYLCASSISIPSEQYFGPGTRLTVT.